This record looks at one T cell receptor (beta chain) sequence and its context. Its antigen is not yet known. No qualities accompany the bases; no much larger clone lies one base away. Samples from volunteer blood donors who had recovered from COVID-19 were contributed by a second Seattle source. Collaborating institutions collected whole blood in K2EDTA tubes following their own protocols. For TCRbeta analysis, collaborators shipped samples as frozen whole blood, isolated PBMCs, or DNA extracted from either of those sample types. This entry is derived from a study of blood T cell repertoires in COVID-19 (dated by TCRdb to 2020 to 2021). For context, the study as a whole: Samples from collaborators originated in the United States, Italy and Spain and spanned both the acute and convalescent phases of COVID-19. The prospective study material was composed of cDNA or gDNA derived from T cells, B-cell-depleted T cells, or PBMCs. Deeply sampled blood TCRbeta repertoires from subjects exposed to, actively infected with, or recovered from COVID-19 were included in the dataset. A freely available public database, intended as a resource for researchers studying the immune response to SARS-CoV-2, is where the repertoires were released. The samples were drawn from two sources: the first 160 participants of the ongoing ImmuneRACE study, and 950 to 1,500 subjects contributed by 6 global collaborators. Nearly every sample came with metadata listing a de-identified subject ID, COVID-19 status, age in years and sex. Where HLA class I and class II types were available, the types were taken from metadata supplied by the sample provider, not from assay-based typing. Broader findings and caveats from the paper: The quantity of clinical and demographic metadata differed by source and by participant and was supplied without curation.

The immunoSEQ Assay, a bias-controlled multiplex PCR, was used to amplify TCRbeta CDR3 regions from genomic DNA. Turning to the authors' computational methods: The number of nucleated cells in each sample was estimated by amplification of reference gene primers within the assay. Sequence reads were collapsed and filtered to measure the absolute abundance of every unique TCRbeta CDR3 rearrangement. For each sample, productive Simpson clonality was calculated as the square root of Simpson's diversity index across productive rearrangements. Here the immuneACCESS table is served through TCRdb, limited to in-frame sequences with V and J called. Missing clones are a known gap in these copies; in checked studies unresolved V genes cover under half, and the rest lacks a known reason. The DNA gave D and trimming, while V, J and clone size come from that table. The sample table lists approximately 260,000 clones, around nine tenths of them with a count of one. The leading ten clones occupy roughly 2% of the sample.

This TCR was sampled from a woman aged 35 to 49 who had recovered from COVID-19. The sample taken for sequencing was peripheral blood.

This receptor has the CDR3 CASSSTGGNSYEQYF. The DNA sequence reads TGTGCCAGCAGCTCTACAGGGGGAAACTCCTACGAGCAGTACTTC. The sequence links TRBV7-9 to TRBJ2-7, and 8 bases in between align with TRBD1. Trimming removed 4 bases from V and 0 bases from J; the gene matches leave 5 bases unexplained. Spanning cysteine to phenylalanine, the CDR3 consists of 15 amino acids. The kept DNA is CDR3 alone, 45 bases in frame from the first base. Reading the germline V gene (reference sequence) gives CDR1 SEHNR and CDR2 FQNEAQ. When the CDR3 is completed using the reference TRBV7-9 and TRBJ2-7 genes on either side, the full variable domain is DTGVSQNPRHKITKRGQNVTFRCDPISEHNRLYWYRQTLGQGPEFLTYFQNEAQLEKSRLLSDRFSAERPKGSFSTLEIQRTEQGDSAMYLCASSSTGGNSYEQYFGPGTRLTVT.